The 16 T cell receptor beta chains in this list originate from one sample, sequenced in a study of lymphopenia after photon versus proton radiotherapy. Method: immunoSEQ multiplex PCR; TCRdb's copy keeps in-frame clones and lacks some. The table lists tens of thousands of clones, about 85% of them singletons. Sequenced here: peripheral blood, sampled from a patient treated with photon-based radiotherapy. The receptors come from a middle-aged man with gastric cancer.

This clone occurred a few times. This same CDR3 is encoded by further DNA sequences in the sample. The chain links TRBV6-4 to TRBJ2-2, with a tentative D call TRBD2 (6 bases). The length of the CDR3 is 14 residues. Trimming removed 2 bases from V and 2 bases from J, with 6 bases in between. Germline V gene sequence: CDR1 MRHNA, CDR2 SNTAGT. CDR3 sequence (DNA): TGTGCCAGCAGTGACGGGACTAACACCGGGGAGCTGTTTTTT. Translated, it gives CASSDGTNTGELFF.

The V and J genes are TRBV14 and TRBJ2-7; D call uncertain. The CDR3 consists of 13 residues. The V end lost 2 bases, the J end lost 4 bases, and 9 bases lay between the germline ends. From germline, CDR1 is SGHDN and CDR2 FVKESK. The CDR3 loop is CASSQSKLYEQYF. The CDR3 DNA sequence: TGTGCCAGCAGCCAAAGCAAACTTTACGAGCAGTACTTC.

The CDR3 nucleotides read TGTGCCAGGGAGCGGGACCGGTACACCGGGGAGCTGTTTTTT. As protein: CARERDRYTGELFF. The V gene is TRBV6-5, the J gene TRBJ2-2; 7 bases agree with TRBD2. Germline V gene sequence: CDR1 MNHEY, CDR2 SVGAGI. The J segment lost 3 bases and the V segment lost 9 bases, leaving 7 bases of the junction unmatched. This CDR3 is built from 14 residues.

Here the CDR3 DNA reads TGTGCCTGGAGTGTACTGAACTCCTATAATTCACCCCTCCACTTT. Translation: CAWSVLNSYNSPLHF. The V call is TRBV30, the J call TRBJ1-6; no definite D call. CDR3 length equals 15 residues. Germline CDR1 and CDR2: GTSNPN and SVGIG (reference sequence). V was trimmed by 0 bases and J by 0 bases, leaving 6 bases between them.

The V gene is TRBV5-1, the J gene TRBJ2-1; 7 bases line up with TRBD1. Germline lookup yields CDR1 SGHRS and CDR2 YFSETQ. The trim removed 0 bases at V and 4 bases at J, leaving 4 bases unmatched. The CDR3 sequence is 15 residues long. The CDR3 sequence: CASSLAGDSYNEQFF. CDR3 bases: TGCGCCAGCAGCTTGGCCGGGGACAGTTACAATGAGCAGTTCTTC.

The rearrangement uses TRBV6-1 and TRBJ1-2; D gene uncertain. Germline V gives CDR1 MNHNS, CDR2 SASEGT. The V gene lost 3 bases and the J gene lost 8 bases, with 7 bases spanning the gap. There are 11 residues in the CDR3. DNA for the CDR3: TGTGCCAGCAGTGACAGTGTCGGCTACACCTTC. The encoded protein is CASSDSVGYTF.

This chain links TRBV15 with TRBJ1-2, with TRBD1 as a possible D gene (5 bases). The V end lost 0 bases, the J end lost 2 bases, and 19 bases lay between the germline ends. CDR3 length: 18 residues. Germline V gene lookup returns CDR1 LNHNV and CDR2 YYDKDF (reference sequence). The CDR3 here is CATSRDQPGMAGNYGYTF. CDR3 nucleotide sequence: TGTGCCACCAGCAGAGATCAGCCGGGCATGGCAGGGAACTATGGCTACACCTTC.

The V and J genes are TRBV7-2 and TRBJ2-3; D perhaps matches TRBD2 (6 bases). V lost 6 bases, J lost 0 bases, and 13 bases lay in between. CDR1 and CDR2 (germline): SGHTA, FQGNSA. This CDR3 has 15 residues. CDR3 nucleotide sequence: TGTGCCAGCAGTCCTGCGGGGTCTAGCACAGATACGCAGTATTTT. Translated, it gives CASSPAGSSTDTQYF.

This clone has more than one count but fewer than ten. V gene TRBV5-4 combines with J gene TRBJ1-2; D may be TRBD1 (6 bases). The CDR3 is 13 residues long. CDR1 and CDR2 (germline): SGHNT, YYREEE (reference sequence). With 5 bases removed from V and 3 bases from J, the gap between germline ends came to 11 bases. The chain's CDR3 is CASSSTGYYGYTF. The CDR3 bases are TGTGCCAGCAGTTCCACAGGGTACTATGGCTACACCTTC.

In DNA form, the CDR3 reads TGTGCCAGCAGCCCTCCGAGGAACAGGGGCACAGATACGCAGTATTTT. This gives the protein CASSPPRNRGTDTQYF. The V call is TRBV7-9, the J call TRBJ2-3, with a possible D match to TRBD1 (6 bases). The CDR3 is made up of 16 amino acids. Germline V lookup: CDR1 SEHNR, CDR2 FQNEAQ (reference sequence). The V end was cut by 5 bases, the J end by 1 base, with 16 bases between.

The V gene is TRBV7-9, the J gene TRBJ2-7, with D unresolved. The CDR3 is 13 amino acids. The germline gives CDR1 SEHNR, CDR2 FQNEAQ (reference sequence). Trimming took off 5 bases at V and 8 bases at J, with 16 bases between the two ends. The CDR3 loop is CASSIQYVYKQYF. Here the CDR3 DNA reads TGTGCCAGCAGCATTCAGTACGTTTACAAGCAGTACTTC.

V gene TRBV18 combines with J gene TRBJ1-5; tentatively, D is TRBD1 (5 bases). V lost 4 bases and J lost 3, with 16 bases in between. Germline loops: CDR1 KGHSH, CDR2 LQKENI. The CDR3 contains 16 residues. As DNA, the CDR3 is TGTGCCAGCTCACGGGGCTCGACGTCGGTCAATCAGCCCCAGCATTTT. Amino acids: CASSRGSTSVNQPQHF.

The chain employs TRBV7-9 and TRBJ2-5; 10 bases fit TRBD1. CDR3 length equals 15 residues. Germline trimming cut 3 bases from V and 2 bases from J; bases unmatched to any gene: 3. Per the germline V gene, CDR1 is SEHNR and CDR2 is FQNEAQ (reference sequence). CDR3 amino acids: CASSFGTGAQETQYF. DNA of the CDR3: TGTGCCAGCAGCTTCGGGACAGGGGCACAAGAGACCCAGTACTTC.

This clone was seen a handful of times. The rearrangement joins TRBV4-1 to TRBJ2-7; D is perhaps TRBD2 (7 bases). Germline V gives CDR1 MGHRA, CDR2 YSYEKL. This CDR3 has 14 residues. Trimming cost V 8 bases and J 0 bases, with 14 bases left between them. This chain's CDR3 is CASQRDISSYEQYF. CDR3 in DNA: TGCGCCAGCCAGCGGGACATCTCCTCCTACGAGCAGTACTTC.

This sequence joins TRBV7-9 and TRBJ1-1; D is uncertain. Trimming stripped 5 bases from V and 0 bases from J, with 7 bases between. From germline, CDR1 is SEHNR and CDR2 FQNEAQ (reference sequence). The CDR3 has 13 amino acids. DNA of the CDR3: TGTGCCAGCAGCGGAATTATGAACACTGAAGCTTTCTTT. Translated, it gives CASSGIMNTEAFF.

The chain uses TRBV18 and TRBJ2-7, with 9 bases matching TRBD1. Trimming removed 10 bases from V and 6 bases from J; junction bases left unmatched: 10. Germline CDR1 KGHSH, CDR2 LQKENI. There are 13 residues in the CDR3. CDR3 sequence reads: CATYPGQGSEQYF. CDR3 bases: TGTGCCACCTATCCGGGACAGGGATCCGAGCAGTACTTC.